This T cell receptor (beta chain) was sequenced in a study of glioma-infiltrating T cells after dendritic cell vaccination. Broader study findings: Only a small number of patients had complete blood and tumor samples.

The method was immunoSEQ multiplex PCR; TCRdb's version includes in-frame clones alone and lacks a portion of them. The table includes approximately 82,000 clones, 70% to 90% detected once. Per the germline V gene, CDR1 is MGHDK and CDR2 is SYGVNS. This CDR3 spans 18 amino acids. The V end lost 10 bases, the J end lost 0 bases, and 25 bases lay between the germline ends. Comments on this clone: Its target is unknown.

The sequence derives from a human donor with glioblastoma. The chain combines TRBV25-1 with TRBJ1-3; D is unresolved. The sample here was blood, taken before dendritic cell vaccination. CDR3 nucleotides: TGTGCCATCCACCGGAGTCGGGAAGCGTCCCCCTCTGGAAACACCATATATTTT. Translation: CAIHRSREASPSGNTIYF.